Listed below are T cell receptor beta chains from one sample, sequenced in a study of Ad26.COV2.S vaccination and SARS-CoV-2 variants. The protocol was immunoSEQ multiplex PCR, while the TCRdb copy is restricted to in-frame clones and leaves out a portion. The data contain roughly 100,000 clones, about three quarters of them seen just once; the ten biggest clones take up roughly a sixth. Sample: peripheral blood, taken after recovery from COVID-19. These receptors originate from a human donor who had recovered from COVID-19. The CDR3 runs from the conserved cysteine through the conserved F or W. D genes are given only for firm matches. Clone size appears in some rows only: once, few, many, or a class for an expanded clone.

TRBJ2-1 | - | TRBD1 | TRBV9 | CASSDRDRGNEQFF | TGTGCCAGCAGCGACCGGGACAGGGGCAATGAGCAGTTCTTC
TRBJ2-7 | - | - | TRBV7-2 | CASVRTWREQYF | TGTGCCAGCGTCAGGACATGGCGCGAGCAGTACTTC
TRBJ1-5 | once | - | TRBV19 | CASSPMGVSNQPQHF | TGTGCCAGTAGTCCGATGGGCGTTAGCAATCAGCCCCAGCATTTT
TRBJ1-2 | - | TRBD1 | TRBV15 | CATSRDRVYGYTF | TGTGCCACCAGCAGGGACAGGGTCTATGGCTACACCTTC
TRBJ2-6 | few | TRBD1 | TRBV6-1 | CASSGGQGDWSGANVLTF | TGTGCCAGCAGTGGGGGGCAGGGGGATTGGTCTGGGGCCAACGTCCTGACTTTC
TRBJ2-7 | - | - | TRBV4-1 | CASSQDGGGPEQYF | TGCGCCAGCAGCCAAGATGGAGGGGGGCCTGAGCAGTACTTC
TRBJ1-6 | once | TRBD1 | TRBV5-1 | CASSPDRENSPLHF | TGCGCCAGCAGCCCCGACAGGGAGAACTCACCCCTCCACTTT
TRBJ1-2 | - | TRBD1 | TRBV19 | CASSSPGTGGDGYTF | TGTGCCAGTAGTAGTCCCGGGACAGGTGGGGATGGCTACACCTTC
TRBJ1-6 | - | - | TRBV6-5 | CASSYSTRGNSPFHF | TGTGCCAGCAGTTACTCGACCAGAGGAAATTCACCCTTCCACTTT
TRBJ1-2 | - | - | TRBV28 | CASRRILGLFGYTF | TGTGCCAGCCGACGAATCCTGGGCCTCTTCGGCTACACCTTC
TRBJ1-4 | - | TRBD1 | TRBV2 | CASSSQGVNEKLFF | TGTGCCAGCAGTTCTCAGGGGGTTAATGAAAAACTGTTTTTT
TRBJ1-5 | - | - | TRBV24-1 | CAPLGKSPVSGNQPQHF | TGTGCCCCCCTTGGGAAAAGCCCTGTGAGTGGCAATCAGCCCCAGCATTTT
TRBJ2-7 | - | - | TRBV10-3 | CAISESGDEQYF | TGTGCCATCAGTGAGTCAGGGGACGAGCAGTACTTC
TRBJ1-1 | - | - | TRBV5-6 | CASSLGRRVNTEAFF | TGTGCCAGCAGCTTGGGGAGGAGGGTGAACACTGAAGCTTTCTTT
TRBJ1-6 | - | - | TRBV30 | CAWVRGDSPLHF | TGTGCCTGGGTTAGGGGGGACTCACCCCTCCACTTT
TRBJ2-1 | - | - | TRBV7-2 | CASSSRPPYNEQFF | TGTGCCAGCAGCTCCAGGCCCCCTTACAATGAGCAGTTCTTC
TRBJ1-1 | - | - | TRBV5-1 | CASRTRLMEQPRRDTEAFF | TGCGCCAGCAGAACGCGGCTAATGGAACAGCCGAGGAGAGACACTGAAGCTTTCTTT
TRBJ1-3 | once | - | TRBV12-5 | CASGLAGRLTGNTIYF | TGTGCTAGTGGTTTGGCCGGACGACTAACTGGAAACACCATATATTTT
TRBJ2-1 | - | - | TRBV9 | CASSEIRQSNLDEQFF | TGTGCCAGCAGCGAAATTAGACAGTCTAATTTAGATGAGCAGTTCTTC
TRBJ1-5 | once | TRBD1 | TRBV6-2/TRBV6-3 | CASSTTGHQPQHF | TGTGCCAGCAGTACGACAGGGCATCAGCCCCAGCATTTT
TRBJ1-5 | few | - | TRBV19 | CASSAGQYNQPQHF | TGTGCCAGTAGTGCCGGACAGTACAATCAGCCCCAGCATTTT
TRBJ1-2 | - | - | TRBV5-4 | CASSLKEARTF | TGTGCCAGCAGCTTGAAGGAGGCTAGGACCTTC
TRBJ2-5 | few | TRBD2 | TRBV5-1 | CASSLGAGGKETQYF | TGCGCCAGCAGCTTAGGCGCGGGGGGAAAAGAGACCCAGTACTTC
TRBJ2-7 | few | - | TRBV13 | CASSLGLTGTPSSYEQYF | TGTGCCAGCAGCTTAGGCCTAACTGGGACACCCTCCTCGTACGAGCAGTACTTC
TRBJ1-4 | once | - | TRBV6-5 | CASSYRPANEKLFF | TGTGCCAGCAGTTACAGGCCAGCAAATGAAAAACTGTTTTTT
TRBJ1-5 | few | - | TRBV6-6 | CASSYLNQPQHF | TGTGCCAGCAGTTACCTCAATCAGCCCCAGCATTTT
TRBJ1-1 | - | - | TRBV15 | CATSRDMRGDTEAFF | TGTGCCACCAGCAGAGATATGAGAGGCGACACTGAAGCTTTCTTT
TRBJ1-3 | - | - | TRBV21-1 | CASSKDCRGFSGNTIYF | TGTGCCAGCAGCAAAGACTGCAGGGGGTTCTCTGGAAACACCATATATTTT
TRBJ2-7 | - | - | TRBV12-3/TRBV12-4 | CASSSVGRREQYF | TGTGCCAGCAGTTCCGTTGGCCGGAGGGAGCAGTACTTC
TRBJ1-6 | - | - | TRBV6-2/TRBV6-3 | CASSPSNLSPLHF | TGTGCCAGCAGTCCCTCCAATCTCTCACCCCTCCACTTT
TRBJ1-2 | - | - | TRBV5-6 | CASSLTGYGYTF | TGTGCCAGCAGCCTGACGGGCTATGGCTACACCTTC
TRBJ2-5 | - | - | TRBV3-1/TRBV3-2 | CASSHWAAQETQYF | TGTGCCAGCAGCCATTGGGCCGCCCAAGAGACCCAGTACTTC
TRBJ2-1 | once | - | TRBV7-9 | CASSPGPDTYNEQFF | TGTGCCAGCAGCCCCGGGCCAGACACCTACAATGAGCAGTTCTTC
TRBJ1-4 | - | TRBD1 | TRBV25-1 | CASSPDREVEKLFF | TGTGCCAGCAGTCCCGACAGGGAGGTGGAAAAACTGTTTTTT
TRBJ2-3 | - | - | TRBV2 | CASSGTSDTQYF | TGTGCCAGCAGTGGGACTTCAGATACGCAGTATTTT
TRBJ2-1 | - | TRBD1 | TRBV5-1 | CASSFGQGVNEQFF | TGCGCCAGCAGCTTCGGACAGGGGGTGAATGAGCAGTTCTTC
TRBJ1-2 | - | - | TRBV14 | CASSLIGTEGYTF | TGTGCCAGCAGCCTAATCGGGACGGAGGGCTACACCTTC
TRBJ2-2 | few | - | TRBV5-5 | CASSRDKAGGELFF | TGTGCCAGCAGCCGCGACAAGGCGGGCGGGGAGCTGTTTTTT
TRBJ2-2 | - | TRBD2 | TRBV24-1 | CATSDPGLAGGLNTGELFF | TGTGCCACCAGTGATCCCGGACTAGCGGGGGGGCTGAACACCGGGGAGCTGTTTTTT
TRBJ1-6 | once | TRBD1 | TRBV30 | CAWSAGQGSSPLHF | TGTGCCTGGAGCGCGGGACAGGGGAGTTCACCCCTCCACTTT
TRBJ2-1 | - | TRBD2 | TRBV7-2 | CASSLATTSGGANEQFF | TGTGCCAGCAGCTTAGCGACTACTAGCGGGGGAGCCAATGAGCAGTTCTTC
TRBJ1-3 | few | - | TRBV5-5 | CASSISSFSGNTIYF | TGTGCCAGCTCAATCAGTTCCTTCTCTGGAAACACCATATATTTT
TRBJ1-4 | - | - | TRBV6-2/TRBV6-3 | CASSSRTAGEKLFF | TGTGCCAGCAGTTCCCGGACAGCGGGGGAAAAACTGTTTTTT
TRBJ1-2 | - | - | TRBV28 | CASSFRVMGLRTQGYTF | TGTGCCAGCAGTTTTAGAGTTATGGGGCTCAGGACCCAAGGCTACACCTTC
TRBJ1-4 | - | - | TRBV7-9 | CASTTGLPNEKLFF | TGTGCCAGCACAACGGGCCTACCGAATGAAAAACTGTTTTTT
TRBJ2-3 | - | - | TRBV18 | CASSQREKVKVADTQYF | TGTGCCAGCTCACAGAGGGAGAAGGTTAAAGTCGCAGATACGCAGTATTTT
TRBJ2-5 | - | - | TRBV7-2 | CASRWDSPAGGTQYF | TGTGCCAGCAGATGGGACTCACCGGCAGGCGGGACCCAGTACTTC
TRBJ1-6 | - | - | TRBV27 | CASRRTPGPNSPLHF | TGTGCCAGCAGAAGAACGCCGGGACCTAATTCACCCCTCCACTTT
TRBJ1-4 | - | - | TRBV3-1/TRBV3-2 | CASSHKRATISTNEKLFF | TGTGCCAGCAGCCATAAGCGGGCTACTATTTCAACTAATGAAAAACTGTTTTTT
TRBJ1-2 | - | - | TRBV7-9 | CASSYTGRVNYGYTF | TGTGCCAGCAGCTACACCGGCAGGGTTAACTATGGCTACACCTTC
TRBJ1-5 | once | - | TRBV28 | CASSLSGKPQHF | TGTGCCAGCAGTTTATCAGGGAAGCCCCAGCATTTT
TRBJ1-2 | - | TRBD1 | TRBV7-9 | CASSAGTGQDGYTF | TGTGCCAGCAGCGCCGGGACAGGGCAGGATGGCTACACCTTC
TRBJ2-3 | once | TRBD1 | TRBV19 | CASSIGTGAAPDTQYF | TGTGCCAGTAGTATCGGGACAGGGGCTGCCCCAGATACGCAGTATTTT
TRBJ1-5 | - | - | TRBV6-6 | CASSYSTVSNQPQHF | TGTGCCAGCAGTTACTCGACGGTTAGCAATCAGCCCCAGCATTTT
TRBJ2-1 | - | - | TRBV9 | CASSPPNEQFF | TGTGCCAGCAGCCCACCGAATGAGCAGTTCTTC